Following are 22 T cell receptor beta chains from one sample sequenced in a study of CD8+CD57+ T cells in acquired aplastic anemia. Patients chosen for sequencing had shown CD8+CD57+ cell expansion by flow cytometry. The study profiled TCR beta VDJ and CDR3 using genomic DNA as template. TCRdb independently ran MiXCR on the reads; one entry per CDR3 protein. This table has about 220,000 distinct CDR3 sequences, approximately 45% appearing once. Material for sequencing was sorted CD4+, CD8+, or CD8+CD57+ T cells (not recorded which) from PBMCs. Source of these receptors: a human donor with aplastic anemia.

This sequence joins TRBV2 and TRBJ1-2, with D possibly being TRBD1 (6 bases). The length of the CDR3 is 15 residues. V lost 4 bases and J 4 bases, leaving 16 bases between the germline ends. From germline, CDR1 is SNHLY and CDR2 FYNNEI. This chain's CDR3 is CASSGGPSGGYGYTF. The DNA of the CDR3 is TGTGCCAGCAGTGGGGGGCCCAGCGGCGGCTATGGCTACACCTTC.

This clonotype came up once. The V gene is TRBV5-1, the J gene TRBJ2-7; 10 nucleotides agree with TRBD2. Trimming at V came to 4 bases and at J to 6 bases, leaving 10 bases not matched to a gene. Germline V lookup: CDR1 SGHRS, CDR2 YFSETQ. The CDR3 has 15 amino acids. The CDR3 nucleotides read TGCGCCAGCAGCCAGAATAGCGGGGGGTCTGGCGAGCAGTACTTC. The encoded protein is CASSQNSGGSGEQYF.

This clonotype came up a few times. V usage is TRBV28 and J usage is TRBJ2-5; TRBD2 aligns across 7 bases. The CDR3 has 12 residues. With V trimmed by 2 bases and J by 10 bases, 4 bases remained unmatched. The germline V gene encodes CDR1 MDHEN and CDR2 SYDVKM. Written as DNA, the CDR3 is TGTGCCAGCAGTTTAGTGGGGGGGATCCAGTACTTC. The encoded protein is CASSLVGGIQYF.

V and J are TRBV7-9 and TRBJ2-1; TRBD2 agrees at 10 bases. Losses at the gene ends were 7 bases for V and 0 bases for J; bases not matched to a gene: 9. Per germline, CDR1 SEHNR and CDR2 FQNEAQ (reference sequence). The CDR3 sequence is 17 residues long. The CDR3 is CASKASGSRGSYNEQFF. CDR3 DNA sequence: TGTGCCAGCAAGGCTAGCGGGAGTAGGGGCTCCTACAATGAGCAGTTCTTC.

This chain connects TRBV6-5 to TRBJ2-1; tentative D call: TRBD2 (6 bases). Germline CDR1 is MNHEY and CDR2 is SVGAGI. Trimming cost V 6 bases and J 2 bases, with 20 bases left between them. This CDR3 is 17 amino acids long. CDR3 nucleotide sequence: TGTGCCAGCAGCCAAGGGAATACGGGGACTGCCTACAATGAGCAGTTCTTC. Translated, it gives CASSQGNTGTAYNEQFF.

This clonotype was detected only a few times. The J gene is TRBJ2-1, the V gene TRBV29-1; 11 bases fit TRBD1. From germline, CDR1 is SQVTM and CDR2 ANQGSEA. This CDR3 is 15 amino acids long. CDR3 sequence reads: CSEYGQDRGHNEQFF. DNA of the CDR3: TGCAGTGAGTACGGCCAGGACAGGGGGCACAATGAGCAGTTCTTC.

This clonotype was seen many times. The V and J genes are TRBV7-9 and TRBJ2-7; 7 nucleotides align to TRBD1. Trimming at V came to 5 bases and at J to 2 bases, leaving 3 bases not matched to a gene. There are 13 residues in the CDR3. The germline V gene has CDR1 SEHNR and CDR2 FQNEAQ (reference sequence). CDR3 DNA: TGTGCCAGCAGCGGGGACAGACCCTACGAGCAGTACTTC. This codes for CASSGDRPYEQYF.

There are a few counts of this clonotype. In nucleotides, the CDR3 is TGTGCCAGCAGCTCCGGGGACGGCGGCCTCTACGAGCAGTACTTC. Protein: CASSSGDGGLYEQYF. This rearrangement joins TRBV7-8 to TRBJ2-7; the D call may be TRBD1 or TRBD2 (5 bases each). Trimming left V 4 bases short and J 3 bases short, with 16 bases between. The CDR3 totals 15 residues. CDR1 and CDR2 (germline): SGHVS, FQNEAQ.

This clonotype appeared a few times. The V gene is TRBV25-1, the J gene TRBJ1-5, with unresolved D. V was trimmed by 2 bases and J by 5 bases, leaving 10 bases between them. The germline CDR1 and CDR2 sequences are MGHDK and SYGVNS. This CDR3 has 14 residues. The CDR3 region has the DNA TGTGCCAGCAGTGAACGAAACTACTATCAGCCCCAGCATTTT. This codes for CASSERNYYQPQHF.

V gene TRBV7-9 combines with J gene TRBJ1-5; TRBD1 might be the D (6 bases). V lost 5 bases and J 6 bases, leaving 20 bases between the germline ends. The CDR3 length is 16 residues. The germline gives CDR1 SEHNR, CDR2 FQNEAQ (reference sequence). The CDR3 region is CASSAGQMIELQPQHF. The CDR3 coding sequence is TGTGCCAGCAGCGCCGGACAGATGATTGAGCTTCAGCCCCAGCATTTT.

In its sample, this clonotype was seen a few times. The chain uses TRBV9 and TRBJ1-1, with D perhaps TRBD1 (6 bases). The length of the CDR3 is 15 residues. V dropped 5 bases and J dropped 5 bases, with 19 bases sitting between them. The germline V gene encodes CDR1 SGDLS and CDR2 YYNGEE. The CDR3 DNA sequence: TGTGCCAGCAGTCCCACCCGGGGGGCGCGAACTGAAGCTTTCTTT. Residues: CASSPTRGARTEAFF.

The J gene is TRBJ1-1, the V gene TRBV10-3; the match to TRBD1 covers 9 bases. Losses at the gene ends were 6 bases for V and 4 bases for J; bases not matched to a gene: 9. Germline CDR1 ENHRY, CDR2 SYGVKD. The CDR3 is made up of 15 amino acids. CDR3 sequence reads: CAIRGTGRSGTEAFF. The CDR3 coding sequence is TGTGCCATCAGGGGGACAGGGCGGTCGGGCACTGAAGCTTTCTTT.

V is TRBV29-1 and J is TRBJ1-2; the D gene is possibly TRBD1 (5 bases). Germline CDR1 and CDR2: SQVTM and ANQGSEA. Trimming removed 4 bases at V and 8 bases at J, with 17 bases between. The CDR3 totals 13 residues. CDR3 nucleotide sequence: TGCAGCGTTGTTTCTCAAAAAGGGGAGGGCTACACCTTC. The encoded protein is CSVVSQKGEGYTF.

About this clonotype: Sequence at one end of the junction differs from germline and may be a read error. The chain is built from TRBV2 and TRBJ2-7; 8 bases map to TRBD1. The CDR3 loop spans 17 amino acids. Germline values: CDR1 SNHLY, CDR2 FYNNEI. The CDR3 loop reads CASRWTGNRTDTGELYF. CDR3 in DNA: TGTGCCAGCAGGTGGACAGGGAATCGAACGGACACCGGGGAGCTGTACTTC.

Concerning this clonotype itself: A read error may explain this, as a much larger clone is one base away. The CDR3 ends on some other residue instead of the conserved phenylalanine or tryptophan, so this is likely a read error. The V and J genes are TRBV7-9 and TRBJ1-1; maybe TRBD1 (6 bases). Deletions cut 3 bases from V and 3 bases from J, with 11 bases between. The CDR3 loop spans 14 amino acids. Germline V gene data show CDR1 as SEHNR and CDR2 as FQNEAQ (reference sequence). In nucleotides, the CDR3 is TGTGCCAGCAGCTTCCGACAGGACGACACTGAAGCTTTCTGT. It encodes CASSFRQDDTEAFC.

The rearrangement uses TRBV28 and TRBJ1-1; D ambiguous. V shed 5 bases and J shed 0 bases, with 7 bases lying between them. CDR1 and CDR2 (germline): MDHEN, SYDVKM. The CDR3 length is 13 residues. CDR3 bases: TGTGCCAGCAGTCCTTGGTTGAACACTGAAGCTTTCTTT. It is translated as CASSPWLNTEAFF.

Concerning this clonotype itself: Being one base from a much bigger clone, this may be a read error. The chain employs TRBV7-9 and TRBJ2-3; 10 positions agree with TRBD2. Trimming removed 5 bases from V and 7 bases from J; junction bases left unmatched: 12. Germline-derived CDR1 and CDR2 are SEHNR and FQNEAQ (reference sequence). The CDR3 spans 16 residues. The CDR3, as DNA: TGTGCCAGCAGCGGACCTAGCGGGGGAGATGAAAATACGCAGTATTTT. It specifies CASSGPSGGDENTQYF. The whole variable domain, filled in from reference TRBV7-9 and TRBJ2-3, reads DTGVSQNPRHKITKRGQNVTFRCDPISEHNRLYWYRQTLGQGPEFLTYFQNEAQLEKSRLLSDRFSAERPKGSFSTLEIQRTEQGDSAMYLCASSGPSGGDENTQYFGPGTRLTVL.

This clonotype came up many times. The chain's CDR3 is CATSSSGTGGYQPQHF. The CDR3 nucleotides read TGTGCCACCAGCAGTTCCGGGACAGGGGGGTATCAGCCCCAGCATTTT. V and J are TRBV15 and TRBJ1-5; 11 bases map to TRBD1. With V trimmed by 3 bases and J by 5 bases, 6 bases remained unmatched. Per germline, CDR1 LNHNV and CDR2 YYDKDF (reference sequence). The CDR3 is 16 amino acids.

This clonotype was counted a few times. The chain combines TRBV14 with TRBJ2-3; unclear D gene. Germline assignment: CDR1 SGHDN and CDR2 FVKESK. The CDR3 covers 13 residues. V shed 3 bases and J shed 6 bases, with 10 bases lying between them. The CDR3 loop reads CASSQSLSDTQYF. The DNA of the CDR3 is TGTGCCAGCAGCCAGTCCTTATCGGATACGCAGTATTTT.

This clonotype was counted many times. The CDR3 here is CASKSGPVEKLFF. Here the CDR3 DNA reads TGTGCCAGCAAATCTGGGCCGGTGGAAAAACTGTTTTTT. The chain joins TRBV7-9 to TRBJ1-4; no reliable D call. Germline V gene data show CDR1 as SEHNR and CDR2 as FQNEAQ (reference sequence). The CDR3 totals 13 residues. V lost 7 bases and J lost 8, with 14 bases in between.

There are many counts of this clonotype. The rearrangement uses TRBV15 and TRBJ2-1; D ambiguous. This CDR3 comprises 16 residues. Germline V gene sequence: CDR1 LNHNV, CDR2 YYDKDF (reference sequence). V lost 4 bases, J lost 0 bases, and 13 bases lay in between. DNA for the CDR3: TGTGCCACCAGCACGCGTTCAAGGAGCTCCTACAATGAGCAGTTCTTC. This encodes CATSTRSRSSYNEQFF.

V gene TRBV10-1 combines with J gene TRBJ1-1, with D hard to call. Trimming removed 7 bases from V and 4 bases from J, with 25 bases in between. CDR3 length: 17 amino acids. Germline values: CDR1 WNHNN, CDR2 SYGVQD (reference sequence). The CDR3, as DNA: TGCGCCAGCAAAGCGGGCTCGGATACTTCTACTGGCACTGAAGCTTTCTTT. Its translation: CASKAGSDTSTGTEAFF.